A selection of T cell receptor beta chains follows, all from one sample in a study of blood T cell repertoires in COVID-19. Method: immunoSEQ multiplex PCR; TCRdb's copy keeps in-frame clones and lacks some. The sample shows 150,000 to 200,000 clones, 86% of them seen only once. What was sequenced was peripheral blood. The receptor set was obtained from a man between 60 and 75 years old with acute or convalescent COVID-19. The CDR3 runs from the conserved cysteine through the conserved F or W. D genes are given only for firm matches. Only part of the rows carry a size: once, few, many, or a class if the clone is expanded.

D,J,size,V,length,DNA,CDR3
TRBD2,TRBJ2-5,.,TRBV5-1,15,TGCGCCAGCAGCAAAGGGACTAGCCGGCAAGAGACCCAGTACTTC,CASSKGTSRQETQYF
TRBD1,TRBJ2-5,.,TRBV10-3,15,TGTGCCATCAGGGAGACAGGGGGGAGGGAAGAGACCCAGTACTTC,CAIRETGGREETQYF
.,TRBJ1-2,.,TRBV6-5,14,TGTGCCAGCAGAACCCTAGTTCTATCTAGGGGCTACACCTTC,CASRTLVLSRGYTF
TRBD2,TRBJ2-2,few,TRBV10-3,17,TGTGCCATCAGTAGAGGACTAGCGGGAGTCACCAGCGGGGAGCTGTTTTTT,CAISRGLAGVTSGELFF
TRBD2,TRBJ2-3,.,TRBV7-2,16,TGTGCCAGCAGCTCCCGGACTAGCGGGAGAACAGATACGCAGTATTTT,CASSSRTSGRTDTQYF
.,TRBJ2-7,.,TRBV20-1,11,TGCAGTGCCCTGTCTCGGTACGAGCAGTACTTC,CSALSRYEQYF
.,TRBJ2-3,.,TRBV27,15,TGTGCCAGCAGTTTCTGGAGGGCCAGGACAGATACGCAGTATTTT,CASSFWRARTDTQYF
TRBD2,TRBJ2-5,.,TRBV5-4,14,TGTGCCAGCAGCTTGGCAGGGACTAAAGAGACCCAGTACTTC,CASSLAGTKETQYF
.,TRBJ2-7,.,TRBV7-9,12,TGTGCCAGCAGCACAGGGCCCTACGAGCAGTACTTC,CASSTGPYEQYF
.,TRBJ2-1,.,TRBV29-1,14,TGCAGCGTTGTGGGGGGAGTGAGGAGCAATGAGCAGTTCTTC,CSVVGGVRSNEQFF
.,TRBJ1-2,.,TRBV25-1,17,TGTGCCAGCAACGAAGGGGCCTCTCCCCGCTATCGGTATGGCTACACCTTC,CASNEGASPRYRYGYTF
TRBD1,TRBJ2-2,.,TRBV10-1,16,TGCGCCAGCAGTGCAAGCAGGACAGGGTTGAGCGGGGAGCTGTTTTTT,CASSASRTGLSGELFF
TRBD2,TRBJ2-1,.,TRBV10-2,16,TGCGCCAGCACCCCCCGTTTACTAGCGGGAACCGATGAGCAGTTCTTC,CASTPRLLAGTDEQFF
.,TRBJ1-5,few,TRBV7-8,15,TGTGCCAGCAGCTTAGTGGGCAGTACCAATCAGCCCCAGCATTTT,CASSLVGSTNQPQHF
.,TRBJ2-7,.,TRBV5-3,16,TGTGCCAGAAGCTTGGGTCCCGGGACAACCACCTACGAGCAGTACTTC,CARSLGPGTTTYEQYF